These 5 T cell receptor beta chains were sequenced from one sample in a study of T cell responses to AZD1222 COVID-19 vaccine. The data were produced by immunoSEQ multiplex PCR, yet TCRdb's version contains in-frame clones alone and is incomplete. The data show around 78,000 clones, roughly 90% seen once. The sequencing used peripheral blood, collected on day 0 of MenACWY control vaccination. These receptors originate from an adult in good health.

This sequence joins TRBV5-1 and TRBJ1-2; D is unresolved. CDR3 length equals 16 residues. The germline V gene has CDR1 SGHRS and CDR2 YFSETQ. The V gene lost 0 bases and the J gene lost 0 bases, with 12 bases spanning the gap. CDR3 sequence: CASSLALGKANYGYTF. CDR3 in DNA: TGCGCCAGCAGCTTGGCGCTGGGGAAAGCTAACTATGGCTACACCTTC.

The V and J genes are TRBV19 and TRBJ1-2, with unresolved D. Trimming left V 6 bases short and J 8 bases short, with 16 bases between. The CDR3 loop spans 13 amino acids. Germline lookup yields CDR1 LNHDA and CDR2 SQIVND (reference sequence). CDR3 sequence (DNA): TGTGCCAGTAGCCTCCCCGCCTCGGGGGGCTACACCTTC. Its protein is CASSLPASGGYTF.

V gene TRBV20-1 combines with J gene TRBJ2-1, with no clear D. CDR3 length equals 10 residues. The V gene's germline CDR1 is DFQATT and CDR2 SNEGSKA (reference sequence). Trimming took off 2 bases at V and 8 bases at J, with 4 bases between the two ends. The CDR3 sequence is CSARWDEQFF. The CDR3 coding sequence is TGCAGTGCTAGATGGGATGAGCAGTTCTTC.

The rearrangement links TRBV3-1 (or the pseudogene TRBV3-2) to TRBJ2-2; D assignment may be TRBD1 or TRBD2 (6 bases each). With 0 bases removed from V and 3 bases from J, the gap between germline ends came to 14 bases. This CDR3 contains 17 residues. Germline V gene lookup returns CDR1 LGHDT and CDR2 YNNKEL (reference sequence). The CDR3: CASSQEGGPYYTGELFF. The DNA for the CDR3 is TGTGCCAGCAGCCAAGAAGGGGGGCCTTATTACACCGGGGAGCTGTTTTTT.

The CDR3 reads CASSSRAGFEKLFF. Here the CDR3 DNA reads TGTGCCAGCAGCTCCCGGGCGGGTTTTGAAAAACTGTTTTTT. The chain carries TRBV28 and TRBJ1-4; D not certain. V lost 6 bases to trimming and J lost 7 bases, with 15 bases between them. The CDR3 loop spans 14 amino acids. Germline CDR1 and CDR2: MDHEN and SYDVKM.